This TCR beta chain was sequenced for a study of regulatory T cells in long-lasting Graves disease. This clonotype has a count of ten or more. There are 11 residues in the CDR3. Between the trimmed V and J ends, which lost 5 bases and 4 bases, there was a span of 6 bases. Germline CDR1 KGHSH, CDR2 LQKENI. Time point denoted: newly diagnosed GD, antithyroid drugs for less than 3 months. The TCR library was made from RNA that had been extracted from PBMCs in TRIzol. The authors built TCR beta libraries using iRepertoire HTBI primers and Arm-PCR of CDR3 regions. MiXCR was run by TCRdb on the multiplex PCR reads, yielding one entry per CDR3 protein. This sample has about 370,000 distinct CDR3 sequences, with around 15% found just once.

The chain couples TRBV18 to TRBJ2-7; D remains unclear. The clonotype was recovered from a female donor with Graves disease. The sample here was peripheral blood mononuclear cells (PBMCs), taken at new diagnosis, from a patient treated with antithyroid drugs. The CDR3 nucleotides are TGTGCCAGCTCATCAGATTACGAGCAGTACTTC. It specifies CASSSDYEQYF.